The T cell receptor beta chain under discussion was sequenced for a study of post-analysis software for immune sequencing data. Study-wide findings and caveats: Included in a set of a few TRBV segments more frequent in patients than controls were TRBV5-6, TRBV5-1 and TRBV20-1. Significantly decreased normalized Chao1 diversity was recorded for multiple sclerosis patients relative to controls.

Unique molecular identifiers had been added to the TCR beta cDNA libraries. Between roughly 1 and 10 million T cells gave rise to hundreds of thousands of cDNA molecules. TCRdb itself ran the PCR reads through MiXCR, one entry per CDR3 protein. The repertoire holds hundreds of thousands of distinct CDR3 sequences, with 30% as singletons. This clonotype was seen at least ten times. Its antigen remains unknown. The J segment lost 0 bases and the V segment lost 2 bases, leaving 2 bases of the junction unmatched. CDR1 SGHTS and CDR2 YDEGEE come from the germline V gene. The CDR3 totals 14 residues. The TCR sequence derives from a girl between 5 and 17 years old with multiple sclerosis. The V and J genes are TRBV5-8 and TRBJ2-7; 7 nucleotides agree with TRBD1. Sequenced: blood. This chain's CDR3 is CASSLRDSSYEQYF. DNA for the CDR3: TGTGCCAGCAGCTTAAGGGACAGCTCCTACGAGCAGTACTTC.